The sequence of this T cell receptor (beta chain) was determined in a study of T cell repertoires in cytomegalovirus infection (dated by TCRdb to the late 2010s). Concerning the study at large: Donor HLA type was relevant to the analysis, because carriage of CMV infection together with the matching HLA type was indicated by public TCR beta signatures. What the research found in general, with its limitations: The ex vivo response was dominated by HLA-C-restricted CMV-specific TCR beta clonotypes, and the single most frequent clonotype in two of eight donors was supplied by these HLA-C-restricted clonotypes. In both this cohort and an independent cohort of more than 350 donors, the cumulative frequency of public TCR beta family members distinguished carriers of CMV infection plus the relevant HLA type.

Sequencing used an Illumina HiSeq 1500. The raw public reads went through TCRdb reprocessing: fastp at Q25, MiXCR clone calling, in-frame beta chains kept. Rows with a matching CDR3 protein are joined into one entry that keeps the most common DNA and genes. This sample lists about 190,000 distinct CDR3 sequences; 28% were detected once. The ten most abundant clones make up approximately 30% of the sample. Concerning this clonotype: It has no known antigen specificity. Within one base of it there is no much larger clone, and no base qualities were kept.

The CDR3, from cysteine to phenylalanine, totals 16 residues. The DNA shown is the 48-base CDR3, in frame from base 1. The germline V gene sets CDR1 to SGHVS and CDR2 to FNYEAQ. The V and J ends are trimmed by 1 base and 7 bases, leaving 19 bases between them. Material: PBMCs. This sequence was found in a human donor in good health (CMV status not recorded). Some clones in this sample may be carry-over from other donors' samples. The receptor chain draws on TRBV7-6 and TRBJ1-1, with the D gene call left open. The CDR3 region has the sequence CASSLVPGIGLGEAFF. The DNA reads as follows: TGTGCCAGCAGCTTAGTGCCGGGTATAGGACTAGGTGAAGCTTTCTTT.